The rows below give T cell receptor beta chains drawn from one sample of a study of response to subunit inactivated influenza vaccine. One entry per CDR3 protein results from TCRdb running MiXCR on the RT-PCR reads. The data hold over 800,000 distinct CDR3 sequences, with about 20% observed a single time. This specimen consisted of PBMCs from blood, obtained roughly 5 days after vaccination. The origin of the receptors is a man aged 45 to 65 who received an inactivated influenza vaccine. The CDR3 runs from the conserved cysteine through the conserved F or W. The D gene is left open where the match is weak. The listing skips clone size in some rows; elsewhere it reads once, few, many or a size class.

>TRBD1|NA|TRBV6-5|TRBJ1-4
TGTGCCAGCAGTTACGGGACAGGGCGGGAGGAAAAACTGTTTTTT
CASSYGTGREEKLFF
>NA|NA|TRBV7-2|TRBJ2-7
TGTGCCAGCAGCTCTGAACAGACAGGTTACTCCTACGAGCAGTACTTC
CASSSEQTGYSYEQYF
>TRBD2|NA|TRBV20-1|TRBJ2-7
TGCAGTGCTATAGCGGGAGGGTTGGACGAGCAGTACTTC
CSAIAGGLDEQYF
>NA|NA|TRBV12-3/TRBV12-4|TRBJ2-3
TGTGCCAGCAGTTCTAGGATTCCCACAGATACGCAGTATTTT
CASSSRIPTDTQYF
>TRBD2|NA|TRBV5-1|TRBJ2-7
TGCGCCAGCCGCCTAGGACTAGCGGGGGGAATAGGGGACGAGCAGTACTTC
CASRLGLAGGIGDEQYF
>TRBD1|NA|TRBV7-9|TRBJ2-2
TGTGCCAGCAGCTTAGCTCTCGGGACAGGAAACACCGGGGAGCTGTTTTTT
CASSLALGTGNTGELFF
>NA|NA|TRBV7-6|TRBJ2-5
TGTGCCAGCAGCTTAGTGGGGTGGGCCCAGTACTTC
CASSLVGWAQYF
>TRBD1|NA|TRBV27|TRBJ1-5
TGTGCCAGCAGGCCGGGACAGGGAAGACAGCCCCAGCATTTT
CASRPGQGRQPQHF
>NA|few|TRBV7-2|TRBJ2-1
TGTGCCAGCAGCTTATGGTCTACCTACAATGAGCAGTTCTTC
CASSLWSTYNEQFF
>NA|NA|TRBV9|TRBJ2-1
TGTGCCAGCAGCCCCGTGGGGGATGAGCAGTTCTTC
CASSPVGDEQFF
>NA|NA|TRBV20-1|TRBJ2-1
TGCAGTGCCGCGGGAAGGGGGGGAGCACTAAACAATGAGCAGTTCTTC
CSAAGRGGALNNEQFF
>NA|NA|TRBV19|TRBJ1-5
TGTGCCAGTAGTGCCCGGTCCTCCAATCAGCCCCAGCATTTT
CASSARSSNQPQHF
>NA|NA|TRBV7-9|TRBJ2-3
TGTGCCAGCAGCTTCGACCCAGGGACAGATACGCAGTATTTT
CASSFDPGTDTQYF
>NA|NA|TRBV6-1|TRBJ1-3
TGTGCCAGCACCCGGGACCGGAGCTCTGGAAACACCATATATTTT
CASTRDRSSGNTIYF
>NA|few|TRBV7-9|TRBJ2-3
TGTGCCAGCAGCTTAGCGGAGGTAGCGTCAGATACGCAGTATTTT
CASSLAEVASDTQYF
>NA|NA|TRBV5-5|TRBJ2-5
TGTGCCAGCAGCTTGAGGGACCCAGGGGCCCAGTACTTC
CASSLRDPGAQYF
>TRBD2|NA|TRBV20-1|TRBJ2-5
TGCAGTGCTAGAGCAGTAGCGGGAGATCAAGAGACCCAGTACTTC
CSARAVAGDQETQYF
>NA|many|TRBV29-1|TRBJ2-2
TGCAGCGCTAATAAGAACACCGGGGAGCTGTTTTTT
CSANKNTGELFF
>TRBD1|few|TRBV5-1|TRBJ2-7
TGCGCCAGCCGGACAGGGGGCCTTGGCTACGAGCAGTACTTC
CASRTGGLGYEQYF
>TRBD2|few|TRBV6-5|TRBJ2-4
TGTGCCAGCAGTTACTCACTAGCGTTCAAAAACATTCAGTACTTC
CASSYSLAFKNIQYF
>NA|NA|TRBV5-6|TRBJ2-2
TGTGCCAGCAGCCGAATTGGACAGGCGGGGACCGGGGAGCTGTTTTTT
CASSRIGQAGTGELFF
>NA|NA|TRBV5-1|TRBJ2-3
TGCGCCAGCAGCTTGCAGGACAAAACAGATACGCAGTATTTT
CASSLQDKTDTQYF
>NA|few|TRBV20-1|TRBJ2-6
TGCAGTGCTAGTCGGGGGACTGGGGCCAACGTCCTGACTTTC
CSASRGTGANVLTF
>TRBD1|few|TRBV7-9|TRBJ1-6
TGTGCCAGCAGCCCAGACAGGGAATCACCCCTCCACTTT
CASSPDRESPLHF
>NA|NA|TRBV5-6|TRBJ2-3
TGTGCCAGCAGCTTTTGGGGTCGCACAGATACGCAGTATTTT
CASSFWGRTDTQYF
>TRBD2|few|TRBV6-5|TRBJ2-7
TGTGCCAGCAGTTATCTGGCGGGACTAGCTCTTTACGAGCAGTACTTC
CASSYLAGLALYEQYF
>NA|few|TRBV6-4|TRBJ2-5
TGTGCCAGCAGTGGATGTAACAGAGCCCTACGAGAGACCCAGTACTTC
CASSGCNRALRETQYF
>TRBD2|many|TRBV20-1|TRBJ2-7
TGCAGTGCGCCTCTCACGGGAGGGTACTACGAGCAGTACTTC
CSAPLTGGYYEQYF
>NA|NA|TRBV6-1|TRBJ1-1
TGTGCCAGCTTCCGGTGGGGGAGCACTGAAGCTTTCTTT
CASFRWGSTEAFF
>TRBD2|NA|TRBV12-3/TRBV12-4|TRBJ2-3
TGTGCCAGCAGCCCTACCGAGCGGGAGGCAGATACGCAGTATTTT
CASSPTEREADTQYF
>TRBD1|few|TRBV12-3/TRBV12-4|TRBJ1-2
TGTGCCAGCAGTGACAGGGTCGGCGAAGCTAACTATGGCTACACCTTC
CASSDRVGEANYGYTF
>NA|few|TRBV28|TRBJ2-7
TGTGCCAGCAGTTTGATAGGGGCAAACGGCGAGCAGTACTTC
CASSLIGANGEQYF
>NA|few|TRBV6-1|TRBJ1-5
TGTGCCAGCAGTGAAAGGGTGAGGGATAATCAGCCCCAGCATTTT
CASSERVRDNQPQHF
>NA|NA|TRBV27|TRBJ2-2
TGTGCCAGCAGCCGTCATGGGGCGAGTAACACCGGGGAGCTGTTTTTT
CASSRHGASNTGELFF
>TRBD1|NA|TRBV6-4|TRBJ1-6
TGTGCCAGCAGGACCTCCAACAGGGGCGGTTTAGCCTATAATTCACCCCTCCACTTT
CASRTSNRGGLAYNSPLHF
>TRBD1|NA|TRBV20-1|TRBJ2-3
TGCAGTGCTAACACCGGGACAGGGTCAGATACGCAGTATTTT
CSANTGTGSDTQYF
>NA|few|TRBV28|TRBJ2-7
TGTGCCAGCAGCCCTAAGGACGAGCAGTACTTC
CASSPKDEQYF
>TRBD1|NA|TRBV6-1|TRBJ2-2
TGTGCCACCTCCGGGACAGACACCGGGGAGCTGTTTTTT
CATSGTDTGELFF
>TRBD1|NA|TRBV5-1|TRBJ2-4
TGCGCCAGCAGCCCGGGACAGGGGCAAAACATTCAGTACTTC
CASSPGQGQNIQYF
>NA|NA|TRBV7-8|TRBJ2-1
TGTGCCAGCAGCTTAATCGGGGGGCCCCGCTCCTACAATGAGCAGTTCTTC
CASSLIGGPRSYNEQFF
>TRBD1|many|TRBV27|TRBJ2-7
TGTGCCAGCAGTCTTAATCCGACAGGGGACGAGCAGTACTTC
CASSLNPTGDEQYF
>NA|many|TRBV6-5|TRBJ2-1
TGTGCCAGCAGTTTACGGTCAGGGCCCTACAATGAGCAGTTCTTC
CASSLRSGPYNEQFF
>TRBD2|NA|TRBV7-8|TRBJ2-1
TGTGCCAGCAGCTTATTCGGGACGGTACTAGCGGTTTACAATGAGCAGTTCTTC
CASSLFGTVLAVYNEQFF
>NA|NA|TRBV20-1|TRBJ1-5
TGCAGTGCTAGAGATGGTATGAGCAATCAGCCCCAGCATTTT
CSARDGMSNQPQHF
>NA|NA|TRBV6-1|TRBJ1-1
TGTGCCAGCAGCCTCCCCTCCGGGTTCGACACTGAAGCTTTCTTT
CASSLPSGFDTEAFF